The entry below describes one T cell receptor beta chain. Its antigen is not known. This specimen belongs to a study of T cell responses to AZD1222 COVID-19 vaccine. Study observations and caveats: Along spike, vaccine-associated CD4 TCRs were found throughout, with dominance at 160-218 and 743-854.

The repertoire was sequenced with immunoSEQ multiplex PCR; TCRdb's copy has only in-frame clones and lacks some. In the table there are about 45,000 clones, around 81% of which are singletons. The CDR3 sequence is 14 residues long. The J segment lost 7 bases and the V segment lost 2 bases, leaving 2 bases of the junction unmatched. Germline assignment: CDR1 KGHDR and CDR2 SFDVKD. This sequence was found in an adult in good health. The chain joins TRBV24-1 to TRBJ1-4, with TRBD1 matching over 8 bases. The material was peripheral blood, obtained on day 0 of AZD1222 vaccination. CDR3 in amino acids: CATSDSGQGEKLFF. The CDR3 nucleotides read TGTGCCACCAGTGATTCCGGACAGGGTGAAAAACTGTTTTTT.